The 7 T cell receptor beta chains in this list originate from one sample, sequenced in a study of beta chain features in type 1 diabetes. TCRB transcripts that were expressed got sequenced, as all of the isolated RNA had been reverse transcribed. Using immunoSEQ multiplex PCR, the repertoire was profiled, and TCRdb retains in-frame clones only, with some absent. Of about 140,000 clones in the sample, 6.9% are singletons; the top ten hold about 1.4%. The sample comprised central memory CD4+ T cells from blood. These receptors were obtained from a woman aged 25 to 45 in good health.

The chain joins TRBV10-3 to TRBJ2-1; TRBD2 agrees at 13 bases. V trimming: 7 bases; J trimming: 9 bases; junction bases outside the gene matches: 6. From germline, CDR1 is ENHRY and CDR2 SYGVKD. There are 14 residues in the CDR3. CDR3 protein: CAIKGTSGTTEQFF. DNA of the CDR3: TGTGCCATCAAGGGGACTAGCGGGACGACTGAGCAGTTCTTC.

The CDR3 is CASSSGLAGHTDTQYF. CDR3 in DNA: TGTGCCAGCAGTAGCGGACTAGCGGGACACACAGATACGCAGTATTTT. The rearrangement joins TRBV7-2 to TRBJ2-3, with 12 bases aligning to TRBD2. The CDR3 is 16 residues long. The germline V gene encodes CDR1 SGHTA and CDR2 FQGNSA. V lost 6 bases and J lost 2; bases outside the gene matches: 6.

The chain links TRBV19 to TRBJ1-1; 7 positions match TRBD1. V shed 1 base, J shed 7 bases, and the junction held 6 bases outside the gene matches. CDR3 size: 14 residues. The germline gives CDR1 LNHDA, CDR2 SQIVND (reference sequence). CDR3 residues: CASSIAGGDGEAFF. The CDR3, as DNA: TGTGCCAGTAGTATAGCAGGGGGAGACGGTGAAGCTTTCTTT.

The genes are TRBV18 and TRBJ1-1, with TRBD1 matching 8 bases. The V gene's germline CDR1 is KGHSH and CDR2 LQKENI. V shed 6 bases and J 1 base; nucleotides not matched to a gene: 10. The CDR3 loop spans 16 amino acids. This CDR3 is CASSLNSGQGNTEAFF. The CDR3, as DNA: TGTGCCAGCTCGCTTAACTCCGGACAGGGGAACACTGAAGCTTTCTTT.

The chain uses TRBV7-3 and TRBJ2-6, with 7 bases identical to TRBD1. The CDR3 consists of 17 residues. Trimming took 0 bases from V and 4 from J; bases not matched to a gene: 6. Germline V gene lookup returns CDR1 SGHTA and CDR2 FQGTGA. The CDR3 is CASSLTATGLGANVLTF. As DNA, the CDR3 is TGTGCCAGCAGCTTAACGGCGACAGGGCTCGGGGCCAACGTCCTGACTTTC.

This clone was detected a few times. The chain is built from TRBV11-1 and TRBJ2-4; 9 bases are shared with TRBD1. The trim removed 5 bases at V and 4 bases at J, leaving 6 bases unmatched. The CDR3 runs to 15 residues. Germline V lookup: CDR1 SGHAT, CDR2 FQDESV (reference sequence). The DNA for the CDR3 is TGTGCCAGCAGCCCACGGGACAGGGCAAAAAACATTCAGTACTTC. Translated: CASSPRDRAKNIQYF.

This clone has just a few counts. The genes are TRBV28 and TRBJ1-1, with D possibly matching TRBD1 (6 bases). Deletions cut 6 bases from V and 10 bases from J, with 15 bases between. Germline CDR1 reads MDHEN; CDR2 reads SYDVKM. This CDR3 is built from 12 residues. The CDR3 bases are TGTGCCAGCAGGTTCACAACAGGGAGAGCTTTCTTT. It yields the protein CASRFTTGRAFF.